The 5 T cell receptor beta chains below come from one sample, sequenced in a study of cytotoxic CD8 clonotypes in ibrutinib-treated CLL. Some clones are missing from TCRdb's copy, which holds only in-frame ones; the method was immunoSEQ multiplex PCR. The sample holds some 150,000 clones; 70% to 80% are singletons and the top ten take 25% to 35%. Sample: PBMCs, taken after 12 months of ibrutinib treatment. These receptors came from a human donor with chronic lymphocytic leukemia.

CDR3 protein: CASHPGTAQETQYF. The CDR3 DNA reads TGTGCCAGCCACCCCGGGACAGCCCAAGAGACCCAGTACTTC. This chain joins TRBV28 and TRBJ2-5; 7 bases are a match to TRBD1. J was trimmed by 1 base and V by 8 bases; bases with no gene match: 7. This CDR3 spans 14 amino acids. The germline gives CDR1 MDHEN, CDR2 SYDVKM.

The chain has TRBV28 and TRBJ1-6, with D possibly TRBD1 on 5 matching bases. Trimming removed 6 bases from V and 2 bases from J, with 8 bases in between. This CDR3 region has 14 residues. Looked up from germline, CDR1 is MDHEN and CDR2 is SYDVKM. The DNA for the CDR3 is TGTGCCAGCAGCCCAGGGACCTATAATTCACCCCTCCACTTT. It encodes CASSPGTYNSPLHF.

V gene TRBV7-9 combines with J gene TRBJ2-1; the D call may be TRBD1 or TRBD2 (5 bases each). The germline gives CDR1 SEHNR, CDR2 FQNEAQ (reference sequence). The CDR3 extends over 14 amino acids. The V gene lost 5 bases and the J gene lost 6 bases, with 14 bases spanning the gap. CDR3 coding DNA: TGTGCCAGCAGCGAAAGAGGGGTCATCAATGAGCAGTTCTTC. The encoded protein is CASSERGVINEQFF.

This clone was seen more than once but under ten times. The V gene is TRBV18, the J gene TRBJ2-1; 10 nucleotides line up with TRBD2. With 2 bases clipped from V and 5 bases from J, the junction kept 6 bases outside the gene matches. Per the germline V gene, CDR1 is KGHSH and CDR2 is LQKENI. This CDR3 is 16 amino acids long. CDR3 bases: TGTGCCAGCTCACCATTTGTCCTAGCGGGGGACAATGAGCAGTTCTTC. This encodes CASSPFVLAGDNEQFF.

This clone is a singleton in its sample. The gene calls are TRBV6-5 and TRBJ1-5; D is unclear. The V end lost 5 bases, the J end lost 0 bases, and 8 bases lay between the germline ends. Germline CDR1 reads MNHEY; CDR2 reads SVGAGI. The CDR3 loop spans 14 amino acids. CDR3 DNA sequence: TGTGCCAGCAGTGCTGGGGTTAGCAATCAGCCCCAGCATTTT. Its translation is CASSAGVSNQPQHF.